This T cell receptor (beta chain) emerged from a study of a mutant IDH1 vaccine in newly diagnosed glioma. Study as a whole: Patients got radiotherapy, temozolomide, or both beforehand, and most got both.

The study's findings and limits: The occurrence of vaccine-induced immune responses was seen in over 85% of patients. Seemingly, pseudoprogression had no relation to changes in the top peripheral T cell clonotypes.

A word on this clone: The antigen is unknown.

V was pared by 3 bases and J by 2 bases, with 6 bases of the junction left unmatched. Germline CDR1 and CDR2: LGHNA and YNFKEQ. The CDR3 consists of 17 residues. Specified time point: week 47, end of study. What each vaccine dose contained was 300 ug of mutant IDH1 20-mer peptide, accompanied by topical imiquimod. Patients received eight vaccinations in weeks 1, 3, 5, 7, 11, 15, 19, 23. Some clones are missing from TCRdb's copy, which holds only in-frame ones; the method was immunoSEQ multiplex PCR. This table holds about 56,000 clones, about 71% found once. The input for sequencing was PBMCs, taken from a glioma patient whose treatment included an IDH1 peptide vaccine. The chain combines TRBV4-2 with TRBJ2-3, with 12 nucleotides matching TRBD2. The TCR originated in a man in his forties or fifties with glioma. The CDR3 coding sequence is TGTGCCAGCAGCCATACTAGCGGGGGGCTCTTCACAGATACGCAGTATTTT. Residues: CASSHTSGGLFTDTQYF.